Below are 19 T cell receptor beta chains sequenced from a single sample in a study of cytomegalovirus exposure and HLA in healthy donors (dated by TCRdb to the late 2010s). Library preparation was by the immunoSEQ multiplex PCR assay. For the multiplex PCR, a mixture combining 60 forward primers for TCR Vbeta segments and 13 reverse primers for TCR Jbeta segments was used. Sourced from immuneACCESS, this table was stored by TCRdb with only in-frame sequences that have V and J called. A share of the clones is absent; for the studies checked, an unresolved V gene accounts for under half, and the remainder has no known explanation. Counted in this sample were about 160,000 clones; roughly 80% of them appeared once. The ten largest account for roughly 3.5% of the sample. Material: PBMCs. The receptors originated from a man aged 30-40 years in good health and CMV-seropositive.

The chain is built from TRBV7-6 and TRBJ2-5; 8 bases are shared with TRBD1. The CDR3 totals 18 residues. V was pared by 6 bases and J by 5 bases, with 20 bases of the junction left unmatched. Germline CDR1 SGHVS, CDR2 FNYEAQ. CDR3 DNA sequence: TGTGCCAGCAGTGATCGTAGCCCCGGGCCAGGGGGCAGTGAGACCCAGTACTTC. This codes for CASSDRSPGPGGSETQYF. The full variable domain, its missing parts supplied by reference TRBV7-6 and TRBJ2-5, is GAGVSQSPRYKVTKRGQDVALRCDPISGHVSLYWYRQALGQGPEFLTYFNYEAQQDKSGLPNDRFSAERPEGSISTLTIQRTEQRDSAMYRCASSDRSPGPGGSETQYFGPGTRLLVL.

This clone showed up just a few times. The genes are TRBV28 and TRBJ2-7; 8 bases line up with TRBD2. Germline values: CDR1 MDHEN, CDR2 SYDVKM. CDR3 length equals 15 residues. V lost 6 bases, J lost 2 bases, and 9 bases stayed unmatched. The CDR3 coding sequence is TGTGCCAGCAGCCGAGGACTAGCCGAAACCTACGAGCAGTACTTC. Amino acids: CASSRGLAETYEQYF.

The gene calls are TRBV7-9 and TRBJ1-6; D remains ambiguous. Germline CDR1 and CDR2: SEHNR and FQNEAQ (reference sequence). The V gene lost 8 bases and the J gene lost 11 bases, with 10 bases spanning the gap. The CDR3 is made up of 11 amino acids. DNA for the CDR3: TGTGCCAGCGGGCTCCTGCCACCCCTCCACTTT. This encodes CASGLLPPLHF. Based on the CDR3 plus reference TRBV7-9 and TRBJ1-6, the full variable domain is DTGVSQNPRHKITKRGQNVTFRCDPISEHNRLYWYRQTLGQGPEFLTYFQNEAQLEKSRLLSDRFSAERPKGSFSTLEIQRTEQGDSAMYLCASGLLPPLHFGNGTRLTVT.

The CDR3 here is CASSLGGTAGEQYF. The CDR3 DNA sequence: TGTGCCAGCAGCTTAGGGGGGACAGCCGGGGAGCAGTACTTC. This chain joins TRBV7-9 and TRBJ2-7; 7 nucleotides agree with TRBD1. The germline CDR1 and CDR2 sequences are SEHNR and FQNEAQ (reference sequence). The CDR3 spans 14 residues. Unmatched junction bases numbered 7, after V lost 1 base and J lost 7 bases.

The chain joins TRBV4-1 to TRBJ2-1; 8 bases align to TRBD2. V lost 7 bases, J lost 4 bases, and 9 bases stayed unmatched. CDR1 and CDR2 (germline): MGHRA, YSYEKL. The CDR3 length is 15 residues. In nucleotides, the CDR3 is TGCGCCAGCAAGCCCGAGACTAGCGCTTACAATGAGCAGTTCTTC. This sequence encodes CASKPETSAYNEQFF.

V usage is TRBV6-6 and J usage is TRBJ2-7; 11 nucleotides line up with TRBD2. The CDR3 sequence is 16 residues long. V shed 5 bases, J shed 7 bases, and the junction held 13 bases outside the gene matches. Germline V gene sequence: CDR1 MNHNY, CDR2 SVGAGI (reference sequence). The DNA for the CDR3 is TGTGCCAGCAGTACGGGGGTAGCGGGGGGGCCCGGTGAGCAGTACTTC. Translating gives CASSTGVAGGPGEQYF.

This chain links TRBV30 with TRBJ2-1; TRBD1 aligns across 7 bases. Per the germline V gene, CDR1 is GTSNPN and CDR2 is SVGIG (reference sequence). This CDR3 spans 14 amino acids. V gave up 2 bases and J gave up 8 bases; unmatched junction bases: 9. CDR3 nucleotide sequence: TGTGCCTGGAGTACGCGACAGGGACGAGATGAGCAGTTCTTC. Residues: CAWSTRQGRDEQFF.

The chain links TRBV25-1 to TRBJ2-5; D remains unclear. Trimming took off 2 bases at V and 2 bases at J, with 6 bases between the two ends. The CDR3 runs to 13 residues. CDR1 MGHDK and CDR2 SYGVNS come from the germline V gene. The CDR3: CASSEANQETQYF. DNA for the CDR3: TGTGCCAGCAGTGAAGCGAATCAAGAGACCCAGTACTTC.

The CDR3 region is CASSVVTGTTDTQYF. CDR3 DNA: TGTGCCAGCAGCGTAGTGACAGGGACCACAGATACGCAGTATTTT. The V and J genes are TRBV9 and TRBJ2-3; TRBD1 matches at 7 bases. V shed 0 bases and J 2 bases; nucleotides not matched to a gene: 3. Germline values: CDR1 SGDLS, CDR2 YYNGEE. The CDR3 sequence is 15 residues long.

The chain combines TRBV19 with TRBJ2-6; possibly TRBD1 for D (5 bases). Trimming took off 6 bases at V and 0 bases at J, with 18 bases between the two ends. This CDR3 has 18 residues. CDR1 is LNHDA and CDR2 is SQIVND in the germline V gene (reference sequence). The CDR3 coding sequence is TGTGCCAGTAGCCCCCGGAGCAGGGCCATCTCTGGGGCCAACGTCCTGACTTTC. This codes for CASSPRSRAISGANVLTF.

This chain links TRBV19 with TRBJ2-7; D may be TRBD1 (5 bases). CDR3 length: 13 amino acids. CDR1 is LNHDA and CDR2 is SQIVND in the germline V gene (reference sequence). The V and J ends lost 8 bases and 3 bases respectively, with 14 bases between them. The CDR3, as DNA: TGTGCCAGTCAGGGCAGGGCGGACTACGAGCAGTACTTC. Its translation is CASQGRADYEQYF.

The rearrangement links TRBV5-1 to TRBJ1-6; D is ambiguous. Germline CDR1 reads SGHRS; CDR2 reads YFSETQ. The CDR3 loop spans 15 amino acids. The V and J ends lost 0 bases and 3 bases respectively, with 7 bases between them. The CDR3, as DNA: TGCGCCAGCAGCTTGGGCCAGGACTATAATTCACCCCTCCACTTT. Protein sequence: CASSLGQDYNSPLHF.

V and J are TRBV6-8 and TRBJ2-5, with 8 bases identical to TRBD2. This CDR3 is built from 13 residues. V lost 10 bases and J lost 3; bases outside the gene matches: 7. The germline gives CDR1 MNHGY, CDR2 SAAAGT. CDR3 bases: TGTGCCATCCGACCGCGGGGGGAAGAGACCCAGTACTTC. This sequence encodes CAIRPRGEETQYF.

The chain joins TRBV19 to TRBJ2-7, with 7 positions matching TRBD1. The CDR3 has 14 residues. V lost 3 bases and J lost 1; bases outside the gene matches: 3. Germline V gene sequence: CDR1 LNHDA, CDR2 SQIVND (reference sequence). The CDR3 sequence: CASSIVGQSYEQYF. The CDR3 DNA sequence: TGTGCCAGTAGTATTGTGGGACAGTCCTACGAGCAGTACTTC.

This clone was counted between two and nine times. The V gene is TRBV2, the J gene TRBJ1-5; perhaps TRBD1 as D (6 bases). Trimming shortened V by 6 bases and J by 12 bases, and 15 bases separated the two germline ends. Germline lookup yields CDR1 SNHLY and CDR2 FYNNEI. The CDR3 covers 12 residues. As DNA, the CDR3 is TGTGCCAGCAGAGTCTCCACAGGGAACCAGCATTTT. This codes for CASRVSTGNQHF.

The chain employs TRBV4-1 and TRBJ2-3; D is possibly TRBD1 (6 bases). V was pared by 3 bases and J by 0 bases, with 16 bases between. In germline, CDR1 is MGHRA, CDR2 YSYEKL. This CDR3 is 17 amino acids long. Here the CDR3 reads CASSHPPTGPSTDTQYF. Here the CDR3 DNA reads TGCGCCAGCAGCCACCCCCCGACAGGACCCAGCACAGATACGCAGTATTTT.

This clone was observed a handful of times. DNA of the CDR3: TGTGCCATTTCTCCGGGACAAAGATCCTACGAGCAGTACTTC. It translates to CAISPGQRSYEQYF. V and J are TRBV10-3 and TRBJ2-7, with TRBD1 as a possible D gene (6 bases). V gave up 9 bases and J gave up 1 base, with 16 bases separating them. The germline V gene encodes CDR1 ENHRY and CDR2 SYGVKD. The CDR3 runs 14 residues.

CDR3 protein: CASSQGYRSNSPLHF. CDR3 sequence (DNA): TGCGCCAGCAGCCAAGGCTACAGGTCTAATTCACCCCTCCACTTT. The chain combines TRBV4-3 with TRBJ1-6; tentative D call: TRBD1 (5 bases). The germline gives CDR1 LGHNA, CDR2 YSLEER. CDR3 length: 15 amino acids. V lost 1 base, J lost 6 bases, and 10 bases lay in between.

This clone appeared a few times. The rearrangement joins TRBV5-1 to TRBJ2-5; perhaps TRBD2 as D (7 bases). Germline CDR1 is SGHRS and CDR2 is YFSETQ. This CDR3 has 16 amino acids. Trimming took off 3 bases at V and 2 bases at J, with 17 bases between the two ends. The CDR3 bases are TGCGCCAGCAGCTGGCAGGGGAGGGGGATACAAGAGACCCAGTACTTC. Translated, it gives CASSWQGRGIQETQYF.